This TCR beta chain stems from a study of blood T cells in healthy people across ages. Study-level information: Through template switching, about one barcoded beta molecule was captured per two T cells, as measured in model experiments.

Together with a sample-barcoded 5' primer, a J-beta primer mix was included in a second PCR lasting roughly 6 to 12 cycles. Each CDR3 protein gets one entry after TCRdb re-called the 5' RACE reads with MiXCR. The repertoire holds 1.5 million to 2 million distinct CDR3 sequences, with about 30% as singletons. The CDR3 spans 14 residues. CDR1 and CDR2 from the germline V gene are MNHEY and SMNVEV (reference sequence). Trimming cost V 2 bases and J 7 bases, with 11 bases left between them. The rearrangement links TRBV27 to TRBJ1-4; TRBD1 is a possible D gene (6 bases). The TCR sequence derives from a woman aged 25-40 years in good health. What was sequenced was blood. The CDR3 DNA reads TGTGCCAGCAGTTTAAACAGGGAGAGTGAAAAACTGTTTTTT. Its translation is CASSLNRESEKLFF.